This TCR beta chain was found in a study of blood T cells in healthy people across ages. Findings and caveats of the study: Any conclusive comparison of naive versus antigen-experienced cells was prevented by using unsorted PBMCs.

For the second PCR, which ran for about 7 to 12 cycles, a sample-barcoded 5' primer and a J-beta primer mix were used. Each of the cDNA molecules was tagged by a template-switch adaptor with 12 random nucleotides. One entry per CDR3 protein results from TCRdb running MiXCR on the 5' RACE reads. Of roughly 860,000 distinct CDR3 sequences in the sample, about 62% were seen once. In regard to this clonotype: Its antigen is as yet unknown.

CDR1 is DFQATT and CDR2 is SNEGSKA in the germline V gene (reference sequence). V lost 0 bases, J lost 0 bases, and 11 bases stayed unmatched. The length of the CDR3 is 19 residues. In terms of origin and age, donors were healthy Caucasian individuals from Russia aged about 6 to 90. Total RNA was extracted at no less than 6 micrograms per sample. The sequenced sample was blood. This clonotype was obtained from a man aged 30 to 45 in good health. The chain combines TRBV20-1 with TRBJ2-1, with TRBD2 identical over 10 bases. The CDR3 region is CSARDSTSGVFSSYNEQFF. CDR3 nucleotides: TGCAGTGCTAGAGATTCAACTAGCGGGGTCTTTAGCTCCTACAATGAGCAGTTCTTC.